Listed below are T cell receptor beta chains from one sample, sequenced in a study of PD-1 blockade in mismatch repair-deficient tumors. Libraries were prepared by immunoSEQ multiplex PCR; TCRdb keeps only in-frame clonotypes and omits some of them. The sample contains 130,000 or so clones, more than 85% of which appear only once. Sequenced here: peripheral blood, sampled 44 weeks after starting pembrolizumab. These receptors all stem from an adult with mismatch repair-deficient cancer. Each CDR3 is given with its conserved first and last residue.

>TRBV27
CASSLTVPNAGELFF
>TRBV11-2
CASSLVFGGTKNIQYF
>TRBV25-1
CASSVSYEQYF
>TRBV6-5
CASSYSGLAASSEQYF
>TRBV25-1
CASSPSDRMTSTDTQYF
>TRBV18
CASSRTGGLNQPQHF
>TRBV14
CASSQSENQPQHF
>TRBV6-1
CASSVGRESDTIYF
>TRBV6-1
CASRDGDHQGYTF
>TRBV7-2
CASSFERVRSGELFF
>TRBV6-1
CASSEGQEGPTDTQYF
>TRBV9
CASSGTGTGMATSGANVLTF
>TRBV6-5
CASSYGTALVTEAFF
>TRBV6-1
CASRVTGGVETQYF
>TRBV7-9
CATQPLGGGPGQYF
>TRBV7-8
CASSLGHENYEQYF
>TRBV19
CASSIATNYEQYF
>TRBV7-8
CASSQVTGGDYGYTF
>TRBV28
CASSLINYRRFHEQYF
>TRBV27
CASRVLAGEGEQFF
>TRBV28
CASSPGDRRTYNEQFF
>TRBV5-1
CASRIDSGEQFF
>TRBV7-6
CASSPGPRSTDTQYF